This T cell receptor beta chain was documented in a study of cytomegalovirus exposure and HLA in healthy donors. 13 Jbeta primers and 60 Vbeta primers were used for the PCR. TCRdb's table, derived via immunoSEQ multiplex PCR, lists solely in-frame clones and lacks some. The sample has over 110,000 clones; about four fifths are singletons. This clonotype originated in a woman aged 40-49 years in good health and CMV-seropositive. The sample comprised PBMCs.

The CDR3 DNA is TGTGCCTGGAGTGTACCCCCCTCTACGACAGGGACGGACAATGAGCAGTTCTTC. Translation gives CAWSVPPSTTGTDNEQFF. V usage is TRBV30 and J usage is TRBJ2-1; TRBD1 aligns across 7 bases. CDR1 is GTSNPN, CDR2 SVGIG, per germline (reference sequence). The CDR3 runs to 18 residues. Trimming removed 0 bases from V and 5 bases from J; junction bases left unmatched: 16.